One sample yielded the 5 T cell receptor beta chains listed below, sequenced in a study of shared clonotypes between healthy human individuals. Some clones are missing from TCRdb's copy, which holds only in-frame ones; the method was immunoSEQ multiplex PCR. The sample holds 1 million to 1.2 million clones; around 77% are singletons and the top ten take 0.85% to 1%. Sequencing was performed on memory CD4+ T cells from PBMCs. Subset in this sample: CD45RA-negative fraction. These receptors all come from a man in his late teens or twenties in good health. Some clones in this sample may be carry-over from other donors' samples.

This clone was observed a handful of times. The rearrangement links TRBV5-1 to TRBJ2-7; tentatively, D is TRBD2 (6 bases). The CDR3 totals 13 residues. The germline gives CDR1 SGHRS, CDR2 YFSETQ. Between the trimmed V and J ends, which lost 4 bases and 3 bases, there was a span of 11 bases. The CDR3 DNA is TGCGCCAGCAGCCCGACTAGTTACTACGAGCAGTACTTC. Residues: CASSPTSYYEQYF.

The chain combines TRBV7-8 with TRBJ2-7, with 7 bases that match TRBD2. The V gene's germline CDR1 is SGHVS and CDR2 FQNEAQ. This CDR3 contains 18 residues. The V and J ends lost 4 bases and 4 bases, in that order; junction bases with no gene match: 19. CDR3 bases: TGTGCCAGCAGCTCCCCCAGTAGGGCTAGCGGTCTGCGGTACGAGCAGTACTTC. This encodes CASSSPSRASGLRYEQYF.

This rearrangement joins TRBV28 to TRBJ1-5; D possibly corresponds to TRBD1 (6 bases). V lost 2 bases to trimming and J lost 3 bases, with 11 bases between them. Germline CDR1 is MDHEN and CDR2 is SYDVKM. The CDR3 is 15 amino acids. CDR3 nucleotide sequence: TGTGCCAGCAGTTTAAAGGGGGTGATCAATCAGCCCCAGCATTTT. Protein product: CASSLKGVINQPQHF. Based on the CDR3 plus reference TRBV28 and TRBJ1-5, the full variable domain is DVKVTQSSRYLVKRTGEKVFLECVQDMDHENMFWYRQDPGLGLRLIYFSYDVKMKEKGDIPEGYSVSREKKERFSLILESASTNQTSMYLCASSLKGVINQPQHFGDGTRLSIL.

The CDR3 DNA sequence: TGCGCCAGCAGCTTGGCCACTACGGTTGGCTACACCTTC. As protein: CASSLATTVGYTF. The rearrangement joins TRBV5-1 to TRBJ1-2; D gene ambiguous. The germline CDR1 and CDR2 sequences are SGHRS and YFSETQ. V was shortened by 0 bases and J by 7 bases, with 10 bases between the two germline ends. This CDR3 comprises 13 residues.

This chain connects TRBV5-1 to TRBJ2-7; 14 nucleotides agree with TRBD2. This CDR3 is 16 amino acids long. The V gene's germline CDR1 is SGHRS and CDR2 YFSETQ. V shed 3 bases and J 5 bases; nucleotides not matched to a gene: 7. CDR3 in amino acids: CASSSIGTSGSDEQYF. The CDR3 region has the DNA TGCGCCAGCAGCTCGATTGGGACTAGCGGGAGCGACGAGCAGTACTTC.